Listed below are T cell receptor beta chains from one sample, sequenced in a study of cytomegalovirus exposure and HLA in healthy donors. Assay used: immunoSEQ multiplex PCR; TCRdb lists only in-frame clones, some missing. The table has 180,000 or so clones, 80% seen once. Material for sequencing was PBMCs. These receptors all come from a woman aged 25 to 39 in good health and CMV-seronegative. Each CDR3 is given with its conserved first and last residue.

CASTGFYGYTF	TRBV2	TRBJ1-2
CASSLRGGGQETQYF	TRBV5-1	TRBJ2-5
CASSLWQDNEKLFF	TRBV5-1	TRBJ1-4
CATSRAGSNYEQYF	TRBV15	TRBJ2-7
CASSLSPLVAEAFF	TRBV7-2	TRBJ1-1
CASSFRGNTEAFF	TRBV19	TRBJ1-1
CASSGRDRGYGYTF	TRBV10-1	TRBJ1-2
CASSYRPRDTQYF	TRBV6-6	TRBJ2-3
CASSEVKGANEKLFF	TRBV6-1	TRBJ1-4
CSVEDLGGAKNIQYF	TRBV29-1	TRBJ2-4
CASGLVAGYGGYTF	TRBV12-5	TRBJ1-2
CASETGYEQYF	TRBV2	TRBJ2-7
CASSERVNPYEQYF	TRBV2	TRBJ2-7
CASSKEESGGPSYEQYF	TRBV21-1	TRBJ2-7
CASSQGFITEAFF	TRBV6-5	TRBJ1-1
CASSDGGAGGNTIYF	TRBV14	TRBJ1-3
CASQQGVGGYTF	TRBV6-5	TRBJ1-2
CASSLGLDFYEQYF	TRBV7-8	TRBJ2-7
CSARGVREQYF	TRBV20-1	TRBJ2-7
CACGRTANTEAFF	TRBV30	TRBJ1-1
CASSLEAGLYTEAFF	TRBV11-2	TRBJ1-1
CASSYGTGVCEQYF	TRBV6-6	TRBJ2-7
CAISAERQGSEQFF	TRBV10-3	TRBJ2-1
CASSPLLSDTQYF	TRBV16	TRBJ2-3
CASSATSGGAYEQFF	TRBV6-1	TRBJ2-1
CASSDQTSGGDTQYF	TRBV13	TRBJ2-3
CASSLRGVPYNEQFF	TRBV5-1	TRBJ2-1